This T cell receptor beta chain derives from a study of blood T cells in healthy people across ages. The second PCR ran about 6 to 11 cycles with a sample-barcoded 5' primer and J-beta primers. TCRdb ran MiXCR on the 5' RACE reads and lists one entry per CDR3 protein. The table lists just under 750,000 distinct CDR3 sequences, about 24% of them singletons. This clonotype was found a few times. Germline lookup yields CDR1 SGHRS and CDR2 YFSETQ. Trimming left V 5 bases short and J 4 bases short, with 12 bases between. The CDR3 runs to 13 residues. The sequence was obtained from an older man in good health. The chain uses TRBV5-1 and TRBJ1-2; no clear D. The sequenced sample consisted of blood. DNA for the CDR3: TGCGCCAGCAGACCCACTGAGGCCTATGGCTACACCTTC. Amino acids: CASRPTEAYGYTF.